This record concerns one T cell receptor (beta chain) sequence. The antigen is not known. The TCR cDNA carried a universal primer site and UMIs from 5'RACE template switching. TCRdb reprocessed the 5' RACE reads via MiXCR and lists one record per CDR3 protein. The sample contains 300,000 to 400,000 distinct CDR3 sequences, roughly 10% of which appear only once. The record originates from a study of T cells after yellow fever vaccination. Study observations and caveats: Most clones from primary vaccination were detected again post-booster (roughly 96% CD4, about 85% CD8).

This CDR3 region has 22 residues. Germline values: CDR1 LGHNA, CDR2 YSLEER. Trimming at V came to 0 bases and at J to 5 bases, leaving 21 bases not matched to a gene. Sequenced here: CD4+ T cells sorted from PBMCs, sampled 45 days after the yellow fever booster vaccination. The sequence came from a young man who received the YFV17D yellow fever vaccine. The V gene is TRBV4-3, the J gene TRBJ2-3; TRBD2 matches 12 bases. The CDR3 coding sequence is TGCGCCAGCAGCCAAGAAATCCCCAGGGGACTAGCGGGCACCAAAAGCCTAGATACGCAGTATTTT. Protein sequence: CASSQEIPRGLAGTKSLDTQYF.